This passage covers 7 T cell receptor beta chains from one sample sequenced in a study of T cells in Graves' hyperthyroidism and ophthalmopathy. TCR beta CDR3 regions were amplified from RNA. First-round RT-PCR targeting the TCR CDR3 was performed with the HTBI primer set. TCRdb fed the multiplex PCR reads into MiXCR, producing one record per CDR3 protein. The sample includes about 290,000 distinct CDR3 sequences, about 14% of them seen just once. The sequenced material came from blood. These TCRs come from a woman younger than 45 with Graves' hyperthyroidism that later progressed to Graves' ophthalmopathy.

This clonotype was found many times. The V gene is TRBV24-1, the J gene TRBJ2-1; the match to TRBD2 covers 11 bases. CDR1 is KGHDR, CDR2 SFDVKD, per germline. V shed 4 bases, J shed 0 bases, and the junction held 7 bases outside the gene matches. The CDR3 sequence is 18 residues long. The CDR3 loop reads CATSDLTSGGFSYNEQFF. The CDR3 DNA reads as TGTGCCACCAGTGACCTTACTAGCGGGGGATTCTCCTACAATGAGCAGTTCTTC.

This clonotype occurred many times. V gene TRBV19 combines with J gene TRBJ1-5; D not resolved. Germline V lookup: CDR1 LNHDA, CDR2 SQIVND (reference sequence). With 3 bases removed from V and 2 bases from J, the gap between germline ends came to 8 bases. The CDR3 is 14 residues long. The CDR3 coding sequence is TGTGCCAGTAGTATTTCGGGAGGCAATCAGCCCCAGCATTTT. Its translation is CASSISGGNQPQHF.

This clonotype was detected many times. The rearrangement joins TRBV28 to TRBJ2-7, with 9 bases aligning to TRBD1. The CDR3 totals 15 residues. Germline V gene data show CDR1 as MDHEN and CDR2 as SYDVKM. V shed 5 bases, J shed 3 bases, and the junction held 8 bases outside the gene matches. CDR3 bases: TGTGCCAGCAGTCTCCGCCTGACAGGGGGCTACGAGCAGTACTTC. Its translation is CASSLRLTGGYEQYF. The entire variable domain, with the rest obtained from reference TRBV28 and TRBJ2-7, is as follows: DVKVTQSSRYLVKRTGEKVFLECVQDMDHENMFWYRQDPGLGLRLIYFSYDVKMKEKGDIPEGYSVSREKKERFSLILESASTNQTSMYLCASSLRLTGGYEQYFGPGTRLTVT.

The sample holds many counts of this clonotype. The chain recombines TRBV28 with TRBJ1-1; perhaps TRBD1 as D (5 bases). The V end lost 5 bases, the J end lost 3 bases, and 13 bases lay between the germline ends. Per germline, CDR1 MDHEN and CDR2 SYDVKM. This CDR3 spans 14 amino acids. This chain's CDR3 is CASSMTVQDTEAFF. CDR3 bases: TGTGCCAGCAGTATGACAGTTCAGGACACTGAAGCTTTCTTT.

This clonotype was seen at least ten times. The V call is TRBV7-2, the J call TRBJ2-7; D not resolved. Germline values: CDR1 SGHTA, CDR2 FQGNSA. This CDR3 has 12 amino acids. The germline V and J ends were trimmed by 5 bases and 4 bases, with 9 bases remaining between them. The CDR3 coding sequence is TGTGCCAGCAGCCCCACTGGATACGAGCAGTACTTC. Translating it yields CASSPTGYEQYF.

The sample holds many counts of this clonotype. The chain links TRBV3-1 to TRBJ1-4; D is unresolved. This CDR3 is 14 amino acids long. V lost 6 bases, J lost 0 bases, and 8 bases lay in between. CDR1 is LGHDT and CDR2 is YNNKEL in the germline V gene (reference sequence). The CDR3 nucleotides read TGTGCCAGCAGTCTTGTTGCAACTAATGAAAAACTGTTTTTT. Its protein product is CASSLVATNEKLFF.

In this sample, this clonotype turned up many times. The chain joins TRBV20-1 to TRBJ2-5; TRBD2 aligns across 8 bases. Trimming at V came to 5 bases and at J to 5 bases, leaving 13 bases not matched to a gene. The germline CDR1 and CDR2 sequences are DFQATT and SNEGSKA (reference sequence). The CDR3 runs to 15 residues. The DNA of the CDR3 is TGCAGTGCTGGGGCCCTAAGCGGGAGTGGGGAGACCCAGTACTTC. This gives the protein CSAGALSGSGETQYF.